The 10 T cell receptor beta chains below all came from one sample that was sequenced in a study of glioma-infiltrating T cells after dendritic cell vaccination. Time point indicated: after dendritic cell vaccination, including at tumor progression/relapse. The table came from immunoSEQ multiplex PCR; TCRdb's copy has only in-frame clones and leaves some out. The data hold 85,000 to 100,000 clones, with roughly 77% observed a single time. This material consisted of blood, taken after dendritic cell vaccination. The origin of the receptors is a human donor with glioblastoma.

The chain links TRBV6-6 to TRBJ1-5, with a weak D call TRBD1 (5 bases). Germline values: CDR1 MNHNY, CDR2 SVGAGI (reference sequence). The V gene lost 7 bases and the J gene lost 7 bases, with 14 bases spanning the gap. CDR3 length equals 13 residues. For the CDR3, the DNA is TGTGCCAGCACTGGGGCGGCGGGGCAGCCCCAGCATTTT. Its translation: CASTGAAGQPQHF.

The chain is built from TRBV19 and TRBJ2-5; no clear D. Trimming removed 7 bases from V and 7 bases from J, with 13 bases in between. Germline assignment: CDR1 LNHDA and CDR2 SQIVND (reference sequence). CDR3 length: 12 amino acids. The CDR3 sequence: CASTLDFRTQYF. CDR3 DNA sequence: TGTGCCAGTACCCTCGACTTCCGGACCCAGTACTTC.

The count of this clone is one. The chain uses TRBV15 and TRBJ1-3; no clear D gene. The CDR3 has 16 residues. The germline CDR1 and CDR2 sequences are LNHNV and YYDKDF (reference sequence). Trimming took off 5 bases at V and 0 bases at J, with 14 bases between the two ends. The CDR3 DNA is TGTGCCACCAGCGTAACACACCCCAGCTCTGGAAACACCATATATTTT. Translation: CATSVTHPSSGNTIYF.

The V and J genes are TRBV6-6 and TRBJ2-1, with D perhaps TRBD1 (5 bases). V shed 0 bases and J shed 6 bases, with 9 bases lying between them. The germline gives CDR1 MNHNY, CDR2 SVGAGI (reference sequence). This CDR3 is 14 amino acids long. CDR3 protein: CASSYSRVGNEQFF. CDR3 DNA sequence: TGTGCCAGCAGTTACTCCAGGGTCGGCAATGAGCAGTTCTTC.

The chain is built from TRBV7-8 and TRBJ2-3; 8 bases fit TRBD2. Germline CDR1 is SGHVS and CDR2 is FQNEAQ. J gave up 0 bases and V 9 bases, and 8 bases lay outside the gene matches. This CDR3 is 15 amino acids long. CDR3 amino acids: CASTRSGGSTDTQYF. DNA for the CDR3: TGTGCCAGTACCCGTTCGGGGGGGAGCACAGATACGCAGTATTTT.

This rearrangement joins TRBV27 to TRBJ2-7; tentatively, D is TRBD2 (7 bases). The CDR3 totals 13 residues. Trimming cost V 3 bases and J 3 bases, with 9 bases left between them. CDR1 is MNHEY and CDR2 is SMNVEV in the germline V gene (reference sequence). The CDR3 DNA follows: TGTGCCAGCAGTTTGAGGGGGGGCTACGAGCAGTACGTC. Amino acid sequence: CASSLRGGYEQYV.

The chain recombines TRBV9 with TRBJ2-5, with no clear D. Germline loops: CDR1 SGDLS, CDR2 YYNGEE. This CDR3 contains 13 residues. V lost 0 bases to trimming and J lost 2 bases, with 5 bases between them. The CDR3 DNA follows: TGTGCCAGCAGCGTAGGGCCACAAGAGACCCAGTACTTC. Amino acids: CASSVGPQETQYF.

The V and J genes are TRBV5-1 and TRBJ2-5, with 7 bases aligning to TRBD2. The germline gives CDR1 SGHRS, CDR2 YFSETQ. This CDR3 comprises 15 residues. Unmatched junction bases numbered 7, after V lost 4 bases and J lost 1 base. CDR3 amino acids: CASSTQLATQETQYF. The CDR3 region has the DNA TGCGCCAGCAGCACCCAACTAGCGACCCAAGAGACCCAGTACTTC.

V and J are TRBV11-2 and TRBJ2-7; perhaps TRBD2 as D (5 bases). Between the trimmed V and J ends, which lost 1 base and 5 bases, there was a span of 12 bases. CDR3 size: 14 residues. Germline V gene data show CDR1 as SGHAT and CDR2 as FQNNGV. The CDR3: CASSLAPRGHEQYF. The CDR3 nucleotides read TGTGCCAGCAGCTTAGCCCCTAGAGGGCACGAGCAGTACTTC.

V and J are TRBV2 and TRBJ1-1; D unclear. The CDR3 has 14 residues. V was trimmed by 5 bases and J by 10 bases, leaving 20 bases between them. Germline CDR1 SNHLY, CDR2 FYNNEI. DNA for the CDR3: TGTGCCAGCAGTCCAGCCCGCGGACTCGCTGGAGCTTTCTTT. It translates to CASSPARGLAGAFF.